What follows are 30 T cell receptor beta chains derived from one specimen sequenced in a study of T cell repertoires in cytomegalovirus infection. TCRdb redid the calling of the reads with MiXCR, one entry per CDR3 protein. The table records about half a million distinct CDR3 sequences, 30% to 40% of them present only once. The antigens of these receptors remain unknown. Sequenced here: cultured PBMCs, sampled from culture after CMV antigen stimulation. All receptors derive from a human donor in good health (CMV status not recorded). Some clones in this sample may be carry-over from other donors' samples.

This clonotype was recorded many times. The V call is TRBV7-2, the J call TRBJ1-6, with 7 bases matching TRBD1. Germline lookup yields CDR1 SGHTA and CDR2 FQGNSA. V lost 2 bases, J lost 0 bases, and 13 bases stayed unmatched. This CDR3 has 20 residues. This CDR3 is CASSLQTGIPLSSYNSPLHF. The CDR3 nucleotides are TGTGCCAGCAGCTTACAGACAGGGATACCCTTAAGCTCCTATAATTCACCCCTCCACTTT.

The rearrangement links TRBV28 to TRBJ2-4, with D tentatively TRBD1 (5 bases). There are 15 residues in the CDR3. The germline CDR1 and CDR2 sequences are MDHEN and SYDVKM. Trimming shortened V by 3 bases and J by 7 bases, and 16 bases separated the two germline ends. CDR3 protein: CASSFTAFKGNIQYF. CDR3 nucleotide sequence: TGTGCCAGCAGTTTTACGGCTTTCAAGGGGAACATTCAGTACTTC. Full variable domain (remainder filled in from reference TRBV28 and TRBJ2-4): DVKVTQSSRYLVKRTGEKVFLECVQDMDHENMFWYRQDPGLGLRLIYFSYDVKMKEKGDIPEGYSVSREKKERFSLILESASTNQTSMYLCASSFTAFKGNIQYFGAGTRLSVL.

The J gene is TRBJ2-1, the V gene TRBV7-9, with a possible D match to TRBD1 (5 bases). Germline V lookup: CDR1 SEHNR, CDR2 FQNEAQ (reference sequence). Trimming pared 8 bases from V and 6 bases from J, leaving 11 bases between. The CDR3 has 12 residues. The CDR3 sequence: CASHLRGNEQFF. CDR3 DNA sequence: TGTGCCAGCCACCTTAGGGGCAATGAGCAGTTCTTC.

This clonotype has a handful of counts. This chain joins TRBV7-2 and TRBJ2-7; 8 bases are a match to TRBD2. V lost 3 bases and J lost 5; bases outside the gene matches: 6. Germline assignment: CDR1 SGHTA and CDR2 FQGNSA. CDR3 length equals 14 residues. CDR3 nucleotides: TGTGCCAGCAGCTTTAGCGGGATCCCTAACGAGCAGTACTTC. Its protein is CASSFSGIPNEQYF.

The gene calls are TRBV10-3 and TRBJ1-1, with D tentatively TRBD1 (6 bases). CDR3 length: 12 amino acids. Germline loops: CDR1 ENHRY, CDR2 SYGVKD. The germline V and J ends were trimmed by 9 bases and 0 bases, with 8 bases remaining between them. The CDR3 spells CAIGQMNTEAFF. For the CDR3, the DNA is TGTGCCATTGGACAGATGAACACTGAAGCTTTCTTT.

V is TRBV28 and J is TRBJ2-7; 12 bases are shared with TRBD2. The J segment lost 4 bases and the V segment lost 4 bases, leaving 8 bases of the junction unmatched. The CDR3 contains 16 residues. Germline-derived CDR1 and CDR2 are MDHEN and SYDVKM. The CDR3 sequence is CASSSFKTSGSYEQYF. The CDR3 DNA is TGTGCCAGCAGTTCCTTTAAGACTAGCGGGAGTTACGAGCAGTACTTC.

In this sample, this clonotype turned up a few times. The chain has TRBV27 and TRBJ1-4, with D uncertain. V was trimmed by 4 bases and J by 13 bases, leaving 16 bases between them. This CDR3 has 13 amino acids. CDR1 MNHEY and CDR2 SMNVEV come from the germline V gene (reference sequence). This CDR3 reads CASSSTAPKALFF. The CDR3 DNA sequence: TGTGCCAGCAGTTCCACGGCCCCTAAAGCACTGTTTTTT.

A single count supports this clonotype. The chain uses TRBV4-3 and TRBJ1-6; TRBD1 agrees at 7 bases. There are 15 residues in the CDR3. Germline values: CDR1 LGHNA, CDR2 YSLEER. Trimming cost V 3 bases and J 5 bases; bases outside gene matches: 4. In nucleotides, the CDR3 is TGCGCCAGCAGCCAGGAACAGGGGAATAATTCACCCCTCCACTTT. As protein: CASSQEQGNNSPLHF.

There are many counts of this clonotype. This CDR3 reads CSARVGSQPQHF. In DNA form, the CDR3 reads TGCAGTGCTAGAGTAGGGAGTCAGCCCCAGCATTTT. J is TRBJ1-5 and V is TRBV20-1; D not certain. Germline V gene sequence: CDR1 DFQATT, CDR2 SNEGSKA (reference sequence). Trimming shortened V by 1 base and J by 6 bases, and 7 bases separated the two germline ends. The CDR3 totals 12 residues.

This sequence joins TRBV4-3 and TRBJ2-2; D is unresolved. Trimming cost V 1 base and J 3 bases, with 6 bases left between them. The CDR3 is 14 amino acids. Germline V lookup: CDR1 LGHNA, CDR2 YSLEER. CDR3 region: CASSQGRDTGELFF. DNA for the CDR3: TGCGCCAGCAGCCAAGGAAGGGACACCGGGGAGCTGTTTTTT.

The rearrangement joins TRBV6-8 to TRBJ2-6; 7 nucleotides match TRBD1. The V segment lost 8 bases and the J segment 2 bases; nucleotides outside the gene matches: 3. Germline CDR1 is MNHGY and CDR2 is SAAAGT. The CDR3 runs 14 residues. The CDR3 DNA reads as TGTGCCAGCTTTGACAGGGCTGGGGCCAACGTCCTGACTTTC. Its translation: CASFDRAGANVLTF.

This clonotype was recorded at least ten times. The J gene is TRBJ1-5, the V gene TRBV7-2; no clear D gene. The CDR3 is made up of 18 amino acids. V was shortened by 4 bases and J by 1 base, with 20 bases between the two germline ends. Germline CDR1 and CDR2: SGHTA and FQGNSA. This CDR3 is CASSSPIVTGASNQPQHF. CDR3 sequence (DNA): TGTGCCAGCAGCTCCCCAATTGTGACGGGAGCCAGCAATCAGCCCCAGCATTTT.

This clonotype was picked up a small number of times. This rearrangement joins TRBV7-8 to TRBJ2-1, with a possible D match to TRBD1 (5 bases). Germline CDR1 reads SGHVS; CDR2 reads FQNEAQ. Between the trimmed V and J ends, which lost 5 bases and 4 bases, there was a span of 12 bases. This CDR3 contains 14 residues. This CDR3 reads CASSRWGLYNEQFF. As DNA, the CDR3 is TGTGCCAGCAGCCGGTGGGGCTTATACAATGAGCAGTTCTTC.

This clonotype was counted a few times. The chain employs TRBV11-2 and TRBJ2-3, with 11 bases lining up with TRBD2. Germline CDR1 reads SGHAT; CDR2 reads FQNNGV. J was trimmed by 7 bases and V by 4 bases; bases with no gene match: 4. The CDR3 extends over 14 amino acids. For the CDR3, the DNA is TGTGCCAGCAGCTCCACTAGCGGGAGAAATACGCAGTATTTT. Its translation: CASSSTSGRNTQYF.

The CDR3 reads CASSLFAGGRDTQYF. CDR3 coding DNA: TGTGCCAGCAGTTTATTTGCAGGGGGAAGGGATACGCAGTATTTT. The chain is built from TRBV27 and TRBJ2-3; TRBD1 matches at 7 bases. CDR1 is MNHEY and CDR2 is SMNVEV in the germline V gene (reference sequence). The CDR3 runs to 15 residues. The J segment lost 6 bases and the V segment lost 1 base, leaving 7 bases of the junction unmatched.

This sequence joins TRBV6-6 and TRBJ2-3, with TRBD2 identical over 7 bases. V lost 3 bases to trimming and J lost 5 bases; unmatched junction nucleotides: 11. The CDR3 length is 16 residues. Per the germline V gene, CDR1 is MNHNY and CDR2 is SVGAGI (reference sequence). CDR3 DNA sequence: TGTGCCAGCAGTTATTTGGGCGGGAGATCTGAAGATACGCAGTATTTT. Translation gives CASSYLGGRSEDTQYF.

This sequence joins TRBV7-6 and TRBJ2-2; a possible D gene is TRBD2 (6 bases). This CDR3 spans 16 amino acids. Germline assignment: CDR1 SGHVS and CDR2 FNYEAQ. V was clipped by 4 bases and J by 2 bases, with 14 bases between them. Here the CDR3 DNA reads TGTGCCAGCAGCTCCCTGCCTAGCGCCAACACCGGGGAGCTGTTTTTT. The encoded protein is CASSSLPSANTGELFF.

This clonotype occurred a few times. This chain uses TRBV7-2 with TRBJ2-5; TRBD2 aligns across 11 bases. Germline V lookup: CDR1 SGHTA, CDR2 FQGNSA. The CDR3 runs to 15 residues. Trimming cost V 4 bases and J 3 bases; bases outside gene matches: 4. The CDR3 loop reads CASSSRLAGKETQYF. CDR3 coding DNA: TGTGCCAGCAGCTCCAGACTAGCGGGAAAAGAGACCCAGTACTTC.

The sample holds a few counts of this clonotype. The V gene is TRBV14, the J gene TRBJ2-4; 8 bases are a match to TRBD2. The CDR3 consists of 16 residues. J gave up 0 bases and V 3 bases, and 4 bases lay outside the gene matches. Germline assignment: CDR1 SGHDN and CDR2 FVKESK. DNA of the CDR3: TGTGCCAGCAGCCACATTAGCGGGGTAGCCAAAAACATTCAGTACTTC. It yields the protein CASSHISGVAKNIQYF.

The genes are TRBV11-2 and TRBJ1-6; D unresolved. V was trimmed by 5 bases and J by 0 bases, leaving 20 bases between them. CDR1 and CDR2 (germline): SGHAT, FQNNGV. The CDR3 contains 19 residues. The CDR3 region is CASSPDADHLGSYNSPLHF. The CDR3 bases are TGTGCCAGCAGCCCCGATGCGGATCACCTGGGCTCCTATAATTCACCCCTCCACTTT.

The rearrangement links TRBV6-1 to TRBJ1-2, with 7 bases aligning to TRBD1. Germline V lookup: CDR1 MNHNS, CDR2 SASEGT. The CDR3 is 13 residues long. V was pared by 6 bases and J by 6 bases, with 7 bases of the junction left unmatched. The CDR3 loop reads CASSRGQSNGYTF. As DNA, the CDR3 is TGTGCCAGCAGCCGGGGACAGAGTAATGGCTACACCTTC.

As DNA, the CDR3 is TGCGCCAGTGGGACAGAGCCCGGGGAGCTGTTTTTT. It yields the protein CASGTEPGELFF. The chain carries TRBV4-3 and TRBJ2-2, with 7 bases identical to TRBD1. The CDR3 spans 12 residues. CDR1 and CDR2 (germline): LGHNA, YSLEER. V lost 9 bases, J lost 6 bases, and 4 bases stayed unmatched.

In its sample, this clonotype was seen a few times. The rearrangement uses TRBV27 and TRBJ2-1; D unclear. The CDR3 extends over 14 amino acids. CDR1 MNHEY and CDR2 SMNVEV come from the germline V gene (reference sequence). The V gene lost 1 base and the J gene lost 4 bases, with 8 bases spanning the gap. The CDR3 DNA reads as TGTGCCAGCAGTTTATACCCCTTGTACAATGAGCAGTTCTTC. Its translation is CASSLYPLYNEQFF.

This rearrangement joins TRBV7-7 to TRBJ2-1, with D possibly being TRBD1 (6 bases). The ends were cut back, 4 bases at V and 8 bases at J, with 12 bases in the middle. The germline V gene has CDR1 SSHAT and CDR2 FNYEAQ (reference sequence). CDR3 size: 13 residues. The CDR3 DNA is TGTGCCAGCAGCTATCAACAGGGTTATGAGCAGTTCTTC. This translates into CASSYQQGYEQFF.

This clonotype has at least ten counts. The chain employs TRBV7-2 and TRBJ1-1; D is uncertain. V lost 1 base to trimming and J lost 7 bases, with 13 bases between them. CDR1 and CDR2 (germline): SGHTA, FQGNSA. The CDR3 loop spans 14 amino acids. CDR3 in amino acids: CASSLVPGRVEAFF. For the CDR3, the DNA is TGTGCCAGCAGCTTAGTTCCAGGACGGGTTGAAGCTTTCTTT. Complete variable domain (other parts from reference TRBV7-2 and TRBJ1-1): GAGVSQSPSNKVTEKGKDVELRCDPISGHTALYWYRQSLGQGLEFLIYFQGNSAPDKSGLPSDRFSAERTGGSVSTLTIQRTQQEDSAVYLCASSLVPGRVEAFFGQGTRLTVV.

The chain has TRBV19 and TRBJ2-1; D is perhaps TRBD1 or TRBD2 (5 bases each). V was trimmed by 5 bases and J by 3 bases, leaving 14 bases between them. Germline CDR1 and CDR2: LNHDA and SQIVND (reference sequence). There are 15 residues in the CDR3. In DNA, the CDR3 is TGTGCCAGTAGTCCGGGACGGCTGAGCTACAATGAGCAGTTCTTC. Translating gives CASSPGRLSYNEQFF.

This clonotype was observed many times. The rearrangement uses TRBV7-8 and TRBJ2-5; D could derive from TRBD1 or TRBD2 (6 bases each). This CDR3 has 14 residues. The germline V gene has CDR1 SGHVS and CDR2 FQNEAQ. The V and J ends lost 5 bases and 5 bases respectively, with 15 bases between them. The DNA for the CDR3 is TGTGCCAGCAGCCCCGTGGGGGGCGGGGAGACCCAGTACTTC. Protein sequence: CASSPVGGGETQYF.

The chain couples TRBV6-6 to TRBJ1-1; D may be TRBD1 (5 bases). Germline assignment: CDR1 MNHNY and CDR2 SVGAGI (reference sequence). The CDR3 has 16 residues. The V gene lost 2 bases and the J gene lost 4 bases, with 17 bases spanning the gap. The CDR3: CASSYPAAGPPTEAFF. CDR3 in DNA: TGTGCCAGCAGTTACCCAGCGGCAGGGCCCCCCACTGAAGCTTTCTTT.

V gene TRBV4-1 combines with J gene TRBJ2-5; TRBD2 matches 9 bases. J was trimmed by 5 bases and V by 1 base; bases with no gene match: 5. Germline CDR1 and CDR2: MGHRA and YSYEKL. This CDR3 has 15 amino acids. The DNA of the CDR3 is TGCGCCAGCAGCCAAGGACTAGCGGTCCAGGAGACCCAGTACTTC. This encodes CASSQGLAVQETQYF.

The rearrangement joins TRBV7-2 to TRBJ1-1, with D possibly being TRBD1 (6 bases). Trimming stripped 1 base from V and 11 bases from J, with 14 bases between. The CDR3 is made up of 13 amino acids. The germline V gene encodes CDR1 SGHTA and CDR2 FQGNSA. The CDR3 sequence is CASSLEQGLWAFF. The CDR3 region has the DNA TGTGCCAGCAGCTTAGAGCAGGGGCTGTGGGCTTTCTTT.